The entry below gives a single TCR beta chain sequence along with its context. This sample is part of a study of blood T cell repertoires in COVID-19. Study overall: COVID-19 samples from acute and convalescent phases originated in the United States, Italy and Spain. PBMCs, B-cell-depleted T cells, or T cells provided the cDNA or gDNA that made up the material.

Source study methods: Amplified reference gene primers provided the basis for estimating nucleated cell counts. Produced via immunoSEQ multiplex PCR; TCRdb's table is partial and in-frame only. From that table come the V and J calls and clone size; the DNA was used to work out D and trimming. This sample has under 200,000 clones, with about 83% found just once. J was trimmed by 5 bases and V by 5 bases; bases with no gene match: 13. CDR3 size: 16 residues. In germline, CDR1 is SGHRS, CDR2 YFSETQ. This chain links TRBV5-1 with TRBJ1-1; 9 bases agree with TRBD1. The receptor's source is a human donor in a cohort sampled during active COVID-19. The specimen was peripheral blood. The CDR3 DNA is TGCGCCAGCAGATCGGCGACCGGGACAGGGATGACTGAAGCTTTCTTT. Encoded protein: CASRSATGTGMTEAFF.